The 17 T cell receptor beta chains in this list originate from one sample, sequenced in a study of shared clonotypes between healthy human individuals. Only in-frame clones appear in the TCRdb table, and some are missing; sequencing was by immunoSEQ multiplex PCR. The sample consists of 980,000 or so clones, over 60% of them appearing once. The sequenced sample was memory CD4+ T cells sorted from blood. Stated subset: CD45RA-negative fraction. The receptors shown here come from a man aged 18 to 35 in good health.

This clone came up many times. In DNA, the CDR3 is TGCGCCAGCAGTCTAAAGGGAGGGGGAAACACCATATATTTT. Its translation: CASSLKGGGNTIYF. The V and J genes are TRBV4-3 and TRBJ1-3; no definite D call. The V end was cut by 6 bases, the J end by 4 bases, with 13 bases between. Germline CDR1 is LGHNA and CDR2 is YSLEER. CDR3 length equals 14 residues.

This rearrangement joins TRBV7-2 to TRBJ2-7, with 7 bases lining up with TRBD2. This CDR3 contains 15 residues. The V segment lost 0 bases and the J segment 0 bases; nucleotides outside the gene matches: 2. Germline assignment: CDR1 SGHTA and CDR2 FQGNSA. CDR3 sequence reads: CASSLAGTTSYEQYF. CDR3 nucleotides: TGTGCCAGCAGCTTAGCCGGGACTACCTCCTACGAGCAGTACTTC.

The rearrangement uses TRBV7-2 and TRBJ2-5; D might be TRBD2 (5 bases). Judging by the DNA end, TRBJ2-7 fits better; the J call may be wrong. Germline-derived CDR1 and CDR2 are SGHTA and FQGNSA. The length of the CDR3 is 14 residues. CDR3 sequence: CASSWGASSYEQYF. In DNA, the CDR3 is TGTGCCAGCAGCTGGGGAGCCTCCTCCTACGAGCAGTACTTC.

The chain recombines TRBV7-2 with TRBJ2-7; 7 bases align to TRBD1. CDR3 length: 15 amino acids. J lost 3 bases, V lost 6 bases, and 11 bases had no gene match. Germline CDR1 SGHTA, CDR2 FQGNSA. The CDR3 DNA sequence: TGTGCCAGCAGTCTAACCTACGGGACAGACTACGAGCAGTACTTC. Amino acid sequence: CASSLTYGTDYEQYF.

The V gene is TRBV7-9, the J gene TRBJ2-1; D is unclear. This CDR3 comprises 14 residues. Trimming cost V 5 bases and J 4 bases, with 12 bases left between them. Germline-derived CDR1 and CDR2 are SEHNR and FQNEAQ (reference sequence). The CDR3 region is CASSDGSGYNEQFF. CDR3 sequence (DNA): TGTGCCAGCAGCGACGGTAGTGGTTACAATGAGCAGTTCTTC.

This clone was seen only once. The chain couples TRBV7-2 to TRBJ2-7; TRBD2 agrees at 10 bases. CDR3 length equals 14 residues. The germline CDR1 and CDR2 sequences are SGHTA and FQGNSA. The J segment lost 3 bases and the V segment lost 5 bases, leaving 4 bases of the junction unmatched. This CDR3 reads CASSTSGGVYEQYF. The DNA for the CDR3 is TGTGCCAGCAGCACAAGCGGGGGGGTCTACGAGCAGTACTTC. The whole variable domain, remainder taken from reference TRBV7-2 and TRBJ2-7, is GAGVSQSPSNKVTEKGKDVELRCDPISGHTALYWYRQSLGQGLEFLIYFQGNSAPDKSGLPSDRFSAERTGGSVSTLTIQRTQQEDSAVYLCASSTSGGVYEQYFGPGTRLTVT.

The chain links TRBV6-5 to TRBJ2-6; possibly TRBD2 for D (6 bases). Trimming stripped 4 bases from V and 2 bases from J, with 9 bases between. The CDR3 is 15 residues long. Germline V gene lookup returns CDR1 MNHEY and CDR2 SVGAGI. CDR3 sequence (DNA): TGTGCCAGCAGTTTGGAGGGTCCTGGGGCCAACGTCCTGACTTTC. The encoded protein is CASSLEGPGANVLTF.

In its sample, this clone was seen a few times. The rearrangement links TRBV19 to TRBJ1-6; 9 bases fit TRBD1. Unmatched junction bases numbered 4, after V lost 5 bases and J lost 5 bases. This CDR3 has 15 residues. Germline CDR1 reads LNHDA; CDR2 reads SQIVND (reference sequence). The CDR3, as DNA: TGTGCCAGTAGTCGCCGGGACAGGGATAATTCACCCCTCCACTTT. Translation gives CASSRRDRDNSPLHF.

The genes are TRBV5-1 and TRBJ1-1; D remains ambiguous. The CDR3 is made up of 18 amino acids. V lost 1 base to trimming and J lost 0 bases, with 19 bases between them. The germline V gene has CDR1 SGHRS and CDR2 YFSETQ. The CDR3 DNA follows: TGCGCCAGCAGCTTGAGGGAGACGAGGGATAAGATGAACACTGAAGCTTTCTTT. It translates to CASSLRETRDKMNTEAFF.

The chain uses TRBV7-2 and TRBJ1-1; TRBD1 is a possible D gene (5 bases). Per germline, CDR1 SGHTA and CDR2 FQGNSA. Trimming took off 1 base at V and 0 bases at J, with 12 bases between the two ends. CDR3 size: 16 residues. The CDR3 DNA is TGTGCCAGCAGCTTAGACAGGATCGCAATGAACACTGAAGCTTTCTTT. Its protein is CASSLDRIAMNTEAFF.

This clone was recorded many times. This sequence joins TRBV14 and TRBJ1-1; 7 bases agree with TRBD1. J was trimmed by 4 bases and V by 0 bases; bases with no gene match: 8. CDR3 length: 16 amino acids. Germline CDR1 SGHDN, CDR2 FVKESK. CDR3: CASSQDFHAGGTEAFF. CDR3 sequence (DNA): TGTGCCAGCAGCCAAGACTTCCACGCAGGGGGCACTGAAGCTTTCTTT. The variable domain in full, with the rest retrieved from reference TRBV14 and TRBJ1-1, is EAGVTQFPSHSVIEKGQTVTLRCDPISGHDNLYWYRRVMGKEIKFLLHFVKESKQDESGMPNNRFLAERTGGTYSTLKVQPAELEDSGVYFCASSQDFHAGGTEAFFGQGTRLTVV.

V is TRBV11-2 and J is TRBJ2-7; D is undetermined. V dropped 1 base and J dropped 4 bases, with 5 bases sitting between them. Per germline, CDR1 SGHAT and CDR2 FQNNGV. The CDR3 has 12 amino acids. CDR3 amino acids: CASSLVRYEQYF. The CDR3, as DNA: TGTGCCAGCAGCTTAGTAAGGTACGAGCAGTACTTC.

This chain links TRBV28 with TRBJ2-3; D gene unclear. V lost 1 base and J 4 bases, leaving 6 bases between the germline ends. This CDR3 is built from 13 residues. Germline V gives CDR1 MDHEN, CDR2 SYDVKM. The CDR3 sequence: CASSLLHPDTQYF. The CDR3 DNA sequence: TGTGCCAGCAGTTTATTACACCCAGATACGCAGTATTTT.

The CDR3 DNA is TGTGCCAGCAGCCCGTGGGGGGGTGGCTATGGCTACACCTTC. The encoded protein is CASSPWGGGYGYTF. The genes are TRBV28 and TRBJ1-2; tentatively, D is TRBD1 (5 bases). The CDR3 spans 14 residues. Germline lookup yields CDR1 MDHEN and CDR2 SYDVKM. V was cut by 6 bases and J by 4 bases, with 15 bases left in between.

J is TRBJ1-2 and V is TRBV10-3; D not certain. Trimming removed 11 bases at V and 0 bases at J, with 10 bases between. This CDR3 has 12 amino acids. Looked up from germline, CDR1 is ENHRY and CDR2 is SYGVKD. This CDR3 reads CAVEQANYGYTF. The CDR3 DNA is TGTGCCGTCGAACAAGCTAACTATGGCTACACCTTC.

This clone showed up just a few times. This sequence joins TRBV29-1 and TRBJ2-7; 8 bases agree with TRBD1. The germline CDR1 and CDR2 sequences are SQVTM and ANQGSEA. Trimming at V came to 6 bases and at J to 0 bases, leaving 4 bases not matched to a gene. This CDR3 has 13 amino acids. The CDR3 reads CSVWTGPSYEQYF. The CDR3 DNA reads TGCAGCGTGTGGACAGGGCCCTCCTACGAGCAGTACTTC.

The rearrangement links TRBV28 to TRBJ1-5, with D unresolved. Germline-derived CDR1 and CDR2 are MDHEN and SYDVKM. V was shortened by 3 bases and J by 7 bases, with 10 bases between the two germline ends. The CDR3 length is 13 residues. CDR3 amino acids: CASSFRSVQPQHF. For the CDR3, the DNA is TGTGCCAGCAGTTTCCGGTCGGTCCAGCCCCAGCATTTT.